Here is one T cell receptor beta chain with its context. This sample was included in a study of T cell responses to AZD1222 COVID-19 vaccine. Trimming cost V 0 bases and J 4 bases, with 15 bases left between them. CDR3 length equals 16 residues. Germline values: CDR1 LNHNV, CDR2 YYDKDF (reference sequence). The method was immunoSEQ multiplex PCR; TCRdb's version includes in-frame clones alone and lacks a portion of them. This table holds about 92,000 clones, approximately 88% found once. Sequenced material: peripheral blood, taken on day 0 of AZD1222 vaccination. The rearrangement uses TRBV15 and TRBJ1-2; D is perhaps TRBD1 (5 bases). The TCR was taken from an adult in good health. This CDR3 is CATSREGRGFAYGYTF. Here the CDR3 DNA reads TGTGCCACCAGCAGAGAGGGACGGGGGTTCGCCTATGGCTACACCTTC.